Included here is one T cell receptor (beta chain) sequence, with context. The V end was cut by 5 bases, the J end by 6 bases, with 21 bases between. CDR1 is LNHNV and CDR2 is YYDKDF in the germline V gene (reference sequence). The CDR3 totals 16 residues. The source of the sample is a study of cytomegalovirus exposure and HLA in healthy donors. The PCR made use of 60 Vbeta and 13 Jbeta primers. Repertoires were generated with immunoSEQ multiplex PCR, while TCRdb's copy carries only in-frame clones and drops some. This sample has about 130,000 clones; around 80% occur once, and the top ten carry roughly 3%.

Source material: PBMCs. The chain carries TRBV15 and TRBJ2-3, with a weak D call TRBD2 (6 bases). This receptor was obtained from a woman younger than 30 in good health and CMV-seropositive. This chain's CDR3 is CATSVSRDSLWDTQYF. The CDR3 DNA follows: TGTGCCACCAGCGTCTCTCGGGACTCCCTCTGGGATACGCAGTATTTT.